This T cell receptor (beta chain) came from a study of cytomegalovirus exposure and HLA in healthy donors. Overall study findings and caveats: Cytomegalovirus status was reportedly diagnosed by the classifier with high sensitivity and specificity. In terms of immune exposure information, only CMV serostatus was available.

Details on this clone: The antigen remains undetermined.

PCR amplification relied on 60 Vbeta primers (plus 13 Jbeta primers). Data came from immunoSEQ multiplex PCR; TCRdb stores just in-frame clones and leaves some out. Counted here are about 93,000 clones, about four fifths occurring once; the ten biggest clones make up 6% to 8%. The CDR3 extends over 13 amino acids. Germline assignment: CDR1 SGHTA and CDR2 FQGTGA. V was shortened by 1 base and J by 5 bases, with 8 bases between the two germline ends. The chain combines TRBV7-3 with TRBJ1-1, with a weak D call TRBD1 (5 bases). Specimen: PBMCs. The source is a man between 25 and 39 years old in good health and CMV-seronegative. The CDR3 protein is CASSLKGVTEAFF. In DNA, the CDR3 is TGTGCCAGCAGCTTAAAAGGGGTGACTGAAGCTTTCTTT.